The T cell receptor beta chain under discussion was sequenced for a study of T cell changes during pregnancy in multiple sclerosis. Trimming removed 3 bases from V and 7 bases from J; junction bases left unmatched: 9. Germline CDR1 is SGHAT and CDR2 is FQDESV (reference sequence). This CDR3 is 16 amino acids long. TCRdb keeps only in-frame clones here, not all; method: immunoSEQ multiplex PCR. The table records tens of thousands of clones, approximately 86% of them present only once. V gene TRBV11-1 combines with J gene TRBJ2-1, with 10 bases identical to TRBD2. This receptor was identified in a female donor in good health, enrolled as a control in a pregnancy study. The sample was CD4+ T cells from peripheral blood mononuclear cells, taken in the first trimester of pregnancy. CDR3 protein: CASSFPSGGAENEQFF. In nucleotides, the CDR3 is TGTGCCAGCAGCTTCCCGAGCGGGGGGGCGGAAAATGAGCAGTTCTTC.